This T cell receptor (beta chain) was observed in a study of blood T cell repertoires in COVID-19. Study details: Italy, Spain and the United States were the sources of the convalescent and acute COVID-19 samples. Sample material is recorded as cDNA or gDNA derived from T cells, B-cell-depleted T cells, or PBMCs.

V was pared by 4 bases and J by 9 bases, with 16 bases between. Germline CDR1 LGHDT, CDR2 YNNKEL (reference sequence). The CDR3 is made up of 14 amino acids. Original analysis: Amplification from reference gene primers served as the basis for estimated nucleated cell counts. Profiled with immunoSEQ multiplex PCR; TCRdb holds only in-frame clones, not every one. V, J and clone size derive from that table, while D and trimming were established from the DNA sequence. The repertoire holds a few hundred thousand clones, with roughly 89% as singletons. Specimen: peripheral blood. The TCR was taken from a man younger than 45 with acute or convalescent COVID-19. The chain has TRBV3-1 (or the pseudogene TRBV3-2) and TRBJ2-1; tentative D call: TRBD2 (6 bases). As DNA, the CDR3 is TGTGCCAGCAGCCGACTAGTCTTAGGGGCTGAGCAGTTCTTC. Translating it yields CASSRLVLGAEQFF.